Included here is one TCR beta chain sequence, with context. Its specificity is unknown. Repertoires were generated with immunoSEQ multiplex PCR, while TCRdb's copy carries only in-frame clones and drops some. Here the sample spans approximately 150,000 clones, roughly 93% being singletons. This sample is drawn from a study of T cell responses to AZD1222 COVID-19 vaccine. For the study at large: The study pooled second doses at about 4 or about 12 weeks.

Overall study results and limits: Repertoire samples came only from after the peak T cell response. The donors showed a predominance of white British ancestry and of females, with possible underestimation of clonal diversity. Compared with day 0, the breadth and depth of the Spike-specific TCR repertoire rose significantly after two doses of AZD1222.

Deletions cut 1 base from V and 4 bases from J, with 12 bases between. CDR3 length equals 15 residues. The germline V gene encodes CDR1 SGHAT and CDR2 FQDESV (reference sequence). This material consisted of peripheral blood, taken on day 0 of AZD1222 vaccination. The genes are TRBV11-1 and TRBJ2-3, with a possible D match to TRBD2 (6 bases). The TCR sequence derives from an adult in good health. CDR3 sequence reads: CASSLVGGNSDTQYF. The DNA for the CDR3 is TGTGCCAGCAGCTTAGTGGGGGGAAACTCAGATACGCAGTATTTT.